This is a list of T cell receptor beta chains from one sample in a study of OX40 agonist ivuxolimab in advanced cancers. Profiling relied on immunoSEQ multiplex PCR, and the TCRdb table lists in-frame clones only, not all of them. Counted here are some 25,000 clones, 82% occurring once; the ten biggest clones make up about 19%. The sample consisted of CD4+ or CD8+ T cells sorted from blood, taken in a trial of the OX40 agonist ivuxolimab. The receptors here all came from an adult with an advanced solid tumor such as melanoma, head and neck, liver or kidney cancer. CDR3s include the opening cysteine and the closing phenylalanine or tryptophan. The D gene is left open where the match is weak. A clone size is listed for some rows: how often the clone was seen (once, few, many), or a class if it is expanded.

clone size: once
J gene: TRBJ1-2
D gene: .
V gene: TRBV7-9
CDR3 protein: CASSLNNNAYGYTF
CDR3 DNA: TGTGCCAGCAGCTTAAACAACAACGCCTATGGCTACACCTTC

clone size: .
J gene: TRBJ2-1
D gene: .
V gene: TRBV11-1
CDR3 protein: CASSLAGNPSDEQFF
CDR3 DNA: TGTGCCAGCAGTTTGGCGGGGAACCCTTCGGATGAGCAGTTCTTC

clone size: few
J gene: TRBJ2-7
D gene: .
V gene: TRBV19
CDR3 protein: CASSPSSGFSRQYF
CDR3 DNA: TGTGCCAGTAGTCCCTCGTCGGGATTCTCGAGGCAGTACTTC

clone size: .
J gene: TRBJ2-7
D gene: TRBD2
V gene: TRBV30
CDR3 protein: CAWSPVAGRYSYEQYF
CDR3 DNA: TGTGCCTGGAGCCCTGTAGCGGGAAGGTACTCCTACGAGCAGTACTTC

clone size: .
J gene: TRBJ2-5
D gene: TRBD1
V gene: TRBV11-2
CDR3 protein: CASSSTGGYQETQYF
CDR3 DNA: TGTGCCAGCAGCTCGACAGGGGGGTACCAAGAGACCCAGTACTTC

clone size: .
J gene: TRBJ2-3
D gene: .
V gene: TRBV9
CDR3 protein: CASTPGGPSITDTQYF
CDR3 DNA: TGTGCCAGCACTCCAGGGGGGCCCTCTATCACAGATACGCAGTATTTT

clone size: .
J gene: TRBJ2-5
D gene: .
V gene: TRBV7-6
CDR3 protein: CASSLAPQGEAYF
CDR3 DNA: TGTGCCAGCAGCTTAGCGCCGCAAGGGGAGGCGTACTTC

clone size: .
J gene: TRBJ1-4
D gene: TRBD1
V gene: TRBV18
CDR3 protein: CASSPTGTGSEKLFF
CDR3 DNA: TGTGCCAGCTCACCCACCGGGACAGGGAGCGAAAAACTGTTTTTT

clone size: .
J gene: TRBJ2-7
D gene: .
V gene: TRBV7-2
CDR3 protein: CASRLASTYEQYF
CDR3 DNA: TGTGCCAGCAGGTTGGCGTCAACCTACGAGCAGTACTTC

clone size: .
J gene: TRBJ2-1
D gene: TRBD1
V gene: TRBV7-9
CDR3 protein: CASSSNRDRAYNEQFF
CDR3 DNA: TGTGCCAGCAGCTCTAACCGGGACAGGGCCTACAATGAGCAGTTCTTC

clone size: .
J gene: TRBJ2-1
D gene: TRBD2
V gene: TRBV27
CDR3 protein: CASSERGGGNEQFF
CDR3 DNA: TGTGCCAGCAGTGAACGGGGGGGCGGCAATGAGCAGTTCTTC

clone size: .
J gene: TRBJ2-1
D gene: TRBD1
V gene: TRBV4-1
CDR3 protein: CASSQEEGAHNEQFF
CDR3 DNA: TGCGCCAGCAGCCAAGAAGAGGGGGCGCACAATGAGCAGTTCTTC

clone size: .
J gene: TRBJ1-1
D gene: .
V gene: TRBV19
CDR3 protein: CASRITGINTEAFF
CDR3 DNA: TGTGCCAGTAGAATCACAGGGATTAACACTGAAGCTTTCTTT

clone size: .
J gene: TRBJ1-2
D gene: TRBD1
V gene: TRBV29-1
CDR3 protein: CSVEAGQAYGYTF
CDR3 DNA: TGCAGCGTTGAAGCGGGACAGGCCTATGGCTACACCTTC

clone size: .
J gene: TRBJ2-3
D gene: TRBD2
V gene: TRBV27
CDR3 protein: CASSLSVERGLYTDTQYF
CDR3 DNA: TGTGCCAGCAGTTTATCAGTGGAGCGGGGGCTCTACACAGATACGCAGTATTTT

clone size: .
J gene: TRBJ2-7
D gene: TRBD1
V gene: TRBV7-8
CDR3 protein: CASSLLSGQGSYEQYF
CDR3 DNA: TGTGCCAGCAGCTTATTGTCGGGACAGGGATCCTACGAGCAGTACTTC

clone size: .
J gene: TRBJ1-1
D gene: .
V gene: TRBV15
CDR3 protein: CATSSPGKNTEAFF
CDR3 DNA: TGTGCCACCAGCAGCCCGGGAAAGAACACTGAAGCTTTCTTT

clone size: once
J gene: TRBJ2-7
D gene: .
V gene: TRBV27
CDR3 protein: CASSFGGDPSEQYF
CDR3 DNA: TGTGCCAGCAGTTTTGGAGGGGACCCTTCCGAGCAGTACTTC

clone size: .
J gene: TRBJ1-1
D gene: TRBD1
V gene: TRBV27
CDR3 protein: CASTHGDRGLAEAFF
CDR3 DNA: TGTGCCAGCACCCACGGGGACAGGGGGTTGGCTGAAGCTTTCTTT

clone size: few
J gene: TRBJ1-1
D gene: .
V gene: TRBV29-1
CDR3 protein: CSVEQGYANTEAFF
CDR3 DNA: TGCAGCGTTGAACAGGGTTACGCGAACACTGAAGCTTTCTTT

clone size: .
J gene: TRBJ2-5
D gene: .
V gene: TRBV28
CDR3 protein: CASRERAQETQYF
CDR3 DNA: TGTGCCAGCAGGGAGAGAGCCCAAGAGACCCAGTACTTC

clone size: .
J gene: TRBJ2-6
D gene: .
V gene: TRBV5-4
CDR3 protein: CASSLGQVTLNGANVLTF
CDR3 DNA: TGTGCCAGCAGCTTGGGACAGGTTACCCTAAATGGGGCCAACGTCCTGACTTTC

clone size: .
J gene: TRBJ2-1
D gene: .
V gene: TRBV9
CDR3 protein: CASSHPTDRNRGGQFF
CDR3 DNA: TGTGCCAGCAGCCACCCAACGGACAGGAACCGGGGGGGGCAGTTCTTC

clone size: hyperexpanded
J gene: TRBJ1-5
D gene: TRBD1
V gene: TRBV28
CDR3 protein: CASSSLTGFSNQPQHF
CDR3 DNA: TGTGCCAGCAGTTCCTTGACAGGGTTTAGCAATCAGCCCCAGCATTTT

clone size: .
J gene: TRBJ2-2
D gene: .
V gene: TRBV27
CDR3 protein: CASSFNTGELFF
CDR3 DNA: TGTGCCAGCAGTTTTAACACCGGGGAGCTGTTTTTT

clone size: .
J gene: TRBJ2-1
D gene: TRBD2
V gene: TRBV11-2
CDR3 protein: CASSTITSGQFF
CDR3 DNA: TGTGCCAGCAGCACTATCACTAGCGGGCAGTTCTTC

clone size: .
J gene: TRBJ1-2
D gene: .
V gene: TRBV18
CDR3 protein: CASSPGPNAYGYTF
CDR3 DNA: TGTGCCAGCTCACCCGGCCCGAACGCCTATGGCTACACCTTC

clone size: .
J gene: TRBJ1-2
D gene: TRBD1
V gene: TRBV6-6
CDR3 protein: CASNRQGGFYGYTF
CDR3 DNA: TGTGCCAGCAATCGACAGGGGGGATTCTATGGCTACACCTTC

clone size: .
J gene: TRBJ2-1
D gene: .
V gene: TRBV5-6
CDR3 protein: CASSHGDTNEQFF
CDR3 DNA: TGTGCCAGCAGCCACGGAGACACCAATGAGCAGTTCTTC

clone size: .
J gene: TRBJ2-1
D gene: .
V gene: TRBV11-1
CDR3 protein: CASSFRGNYNEQFF
CDR3 DNA: TGTGCCAGCAGCTTCCGCGGGAACTACAATGAGCAGTTCTTC

clone size: .
J gene: TRBJ2-7
D gene: TRBD1
V gene: TRBV2
CDR3 protein: CASSWTGNFNEQYF
CDR3 DNA: TGTGCCAGCAGTTGGACAGGCAATTTCAACGAGCAGTACTTC

clone size: .
J gene: TRBJ1-1
D gene: .
V gene: TRBV4-3
CDR3 protein: CASSQENRGNEAFF
CDR3 DNA: TGCGCCAGCAGCCAAGAAAATAGAGGAAATGAAGCTTTCTTT

clone size: .
J gene: TRBJ2-3
D gene: TRBD1
V gene: TRBV28
CDR3 protein: CASNLRDRVTDTQYF
CDR3 DNA: TGTGCCAGCAACCTCCGGGACAGGGTGACGGATACGCAGTATTTT

clone size: .
J gene: TRBJ2-3
D gene: TRBD2
V gene: TRBV6-4
CDR3 protein: CASSDGGGATDTQYF
CDR3 DNA: TGTGCCAGCAGTGACGGCGGGGGGGCTACAGATACGCAGTATTTT

clone size: few
J gene: TRBJ1-1
D gene: .
V gene: TRBV6-1
CDR3 protein: CASSELDSLNTEAFF
CDR3 DNA: TGTGCCAGCAGTGAGCTCGACAGTTTGAACACTGAAGCTTTCTTT

clone size: few
J gene: TRBJ2-1
D gene: .
V gene: TRBV28
CDR3 protein: CASSKQRGGNEQFF
CDR3 DNA: TGTGCCAGCAGTAAACAAAGGGGGGGGAATGAGCAGTTCTTC

clone size: .
J gene: TRBJ2-3
D gene: TRBD1
V gene: TRBV29-1
CDR3 protein: CSAGGQGETDTQYF
CDR3 DNA: TGCAGCGCAGGGGGACAGGGAGAAACAGATACGCAGTATTTT

clone size: .
J gene: TRBJ1-2
D gene: .
V gene: TRBV6-4
CDR3 protein: CASSDSGNYGYTF
CDR3 DNA: TGTGCCAGCAGTGACTCAGGGAACTATGGCTACACCTTC

clone size: .
J gene: TRBJ1-2
D gene: .
V gene: TRBV28
CDR3 protein: CASSSPGNYGYTF
CDR3 DNA: TGTGCCAGCAGTTCGCCGGGGAACTATGGCTACACCTTC

clone size: .
J gene: TRBJ2-7
D gene: TRBD2
V gene: TRBV27
CDR3 protein: CASRLRGGRVYEQYF
CDR3 DNA: TGTGCCAGCAGATTAAGGGGCGGGAGAGTGTACGAGCAGTACTTC

clone size: medium-sized
J gene: TRBJ1-5
D gene: TRBD1
V gene: TRBV28
CDR3 protein: CASSLGRQGAHFSNQPQHF
CDR3 DNA: TGTGCCAGCAGTTTAGGGAGACAGGGGGCCCATTTTAGCAATCAGCCCCAGCATTTT

clone size: .
J gene: TRBJ2-6
D gene: .
V gene: TRBV29-1
CDR3 protein: CSVEWMSSGANVLTF
CDR3 DNA: TGCAGCGTTGAATGGATGAGCTCTGGGGCCAACGTCCTGACTTTC

clone size: .
J gene: TRBJ2-7
D gene: .
V gene: TRBV28
CDR3 protein: CASSPIAQFHEQYF
CDR3 DNA: TGTGCCAGCAGTCCCATTGCACAGTTCCACGAGCAGTACTTC

clone size: .
J gene: TRBJ2-7
D gene: TRBD2
V gene: TRBV4-1
CDR3 protein: CASSQTGTSGYEQYF
CDR3 DNA: TGCGCCAGCAGCCAAACCGGGACTAGCGGATACGAGCAGTACTTC

clone size: few
J gene: TRBJ1-1
D gene: .
V gene: TRBV30
CDR3 protein: CAWTPLGVNTEAFF
CDR3 DNA: TGTGCCTGGACCCCTCTTGGAGTTAACACTGAAGCTTTCTTT

clone size: once
J gene: TRBJ2-1
D gene: TRBD2
V gene: TRBV5-1
CDR3 protein: CASQQGRGAGYNEQFF
CDR3 DNA: TGCGCCAGCCAGCAGGGGCGGGGGGCAGGCTACAATGAGCAGTTCTTC

clone size: once
J gene: TRBJ1-1
D gene: TRBD1
V gene: TRBV29-1
CDR3 protein: CSVFYLLGQGTNTEAFF
CDR3 DNA: TGCAGCGTTTTTTATCTATTGGGACAGGGGACGAACACTGAAGCTTTCTTT

clone size: .
J gene: TRBJ1-2
D gene: TRBD1
V gene: TRBV6-5
CDR3 protein: CASSPDGQGYGYTF
CDR3 DNA: TGTGCCAGCAGTCCCGATGGACAGGGGTATGGCTACACCTTC

clone size: once
J gene: TRBJ2-5
D gene: TRBD2
V gene: TRBV28
CDR3 protein: CASSSGTSQETQYF
CDR3 DNA: TGTGCCAGCAGTTCCGGGACTAGCCAAGAGACCCAGTACTTC